A selection of T cell receptor beta chains follows, all from one sample in a study of OX40 agonist ivuxolimab in advanced cancers. The repertoire was sequenced with immunoSEQ multiplex PCR; TCRdb's copy has only in-frame clones and lacks some. The sample holds approximately 70,000 clones; 80% to 90% are singletons and the top ten take roughly 1%. Sequenced here: CD4+ or CD8+ T cells sorted from blood, sampled in a trial of the OX40 agonist ivuxolimab. The receptor set was obtained from an adult with an advanced solid tumor such as melanoma, head and neck, liver or kidney cancer. The CDR3 runs from the conserved cysteine through the conserved F or W. The listing skips clone size in some rows; elsewhere it reads once, few, many or a size class.

TRBV27 - CASSLWPRWENGGELFF
TRBV28 - CASSSGQLTYEQYF
TRBV10-2 - CAATAGPNQPQHF
TRBV27 - CASSLANQETQYF
TRBV11-2 - CASRGLALYEQYF
TRBV5-1 - CASSLVPQETQYF
TRBV15 - CATSRDRGQETQYF
TRBV5-1 few CASSLGDRDEQYF
TRBV5-1 - CASSGQGQGNEKLFF
TRBV5-1 - CASSPTGRALENTEAFF
TRBV7-8 - CASSPRGPIPAGNEQFF
TRBV7-6 - CASSSRDRGHEQFF
TRBV6-5 - CASSYSGRGNTGELFF
TRBV7-9 - CASSFLGGPPYEQYF
TRBV11-2 - CASSLVTNAGNSPLHF
TRBV9 - CASSVGQGAIYEQYF
TRBV2 - CASINTPGQVYNEQFF
TRBV18 - CASSPRVNTDTQYF
TRBV30 - CAWSRPGQVLWEQFF
TRBV7-8 - CASSSGQIPQPQHF
TRBV29-1 - CSVEDWGEDTEAFF
TRBV19 - CASMRTVNTEAFF
TRBV5-4 - CASSLAGQGAGEQYF
TRBV5-5 once CASSLLGGANEKLFF
TRBV10-1 few CASSEQGRETQYF
TRBV6-1 - CASSASGQAGGELFF
TRBV20-1 - CSVQGPYEQYF
TRBV5-5 - CASSLQGQSYNEQFF
TRBV10-3 - CAIRETLNQPQHF
TRBV5-1 once CASSLSPSNQPQHF
TRBV10-3 - CASKTGGYGYTF
TRBV28 - CASNGVGTAAGELFF
TRBV5-1 - CASSLIPPGAGEYNEQFF
TRBV19 - CASSPTGGNEQFF
TRBV7-9 - CASSRKPNQETQYF
TRBV7-2 - CASSLPKGQKLFF
TRBV7-9 - CASSLPVAGGPGELFF
TRBV19 - CASSKNIAGPYNEQFF
TRBV19 - CASSIWGQAPYEQYF
TRBV7-9 - CASSRGGLRDSYNEQFF
TRBV7-3 once CASSLAGGPPSLYNEQFF
TRBV11-3 - CASSRSGTSREAQYF
TRBV6-1 - CASSQQSGGAVEQFF
TRBV11-2 - CASSLGTGLETQYF
TRBV28 - CASSSLLETQYF
TRBV15 - CATSRTSGRDLVEHEQYF
TRBV29-1 medium-sized CSVDTSGGGGQQFF
TRBV19 - CASTPDRKTQYF
TRBV5-4 - CASSLGGVGSGTQYF
TRBV9 - CASSGPGQTNSPLHF
TRBV19 - CASSIEVATNEKLFF
TRBV7-3 - CASSSTPPDTGELFF